What follows are 13 T cell receptor beta chains derived from one specimen sequenced in a study of blood T cell repertoires in COVID-19. The assay was immunoSEQ multiplex PCR, and TCRdb's table has in-frame clones only and misses some. Of under 300,000 clones in the sample, around 85% were seen once. Material for sequencing was peripheral blood. Every receptor here comes from a woman aged 40 to 50 with active or convalescent COVID-19.

This rearrangement joins TRBV30 to TRBJ2-5, with D perhaps matching TRBD2 (5 bases). V gave up 1 base and J gave up 3 bases, with 9 bases separating them. The germline gives CDR1 GTSNPN, CDR2 SVGIG (reference sequence). CDR3 length: 13 residues. CDR3 amino acids: CAWSGGGEETQYF. As DNA, the CDR3 is TGTGCCTGGAGTGGAGGAGGAGAAGAGACCCAGTACTTC.

V is TRBV28 and J is TRBJ1-5; 7 bases are shared with TRBD1. This CDR3 spans 14 amino acids. The germline CDR1 and CDR2 sequences are MDHEN and SYDVKM. Trimming removed 3 bases from V and 6 bases from J; junction bases left unmatched: 5. The CDR3 region is CASSLIQGSQPQHF. CDR3 bases: TGTGCCAGCAGTTTGATACAGGGGAGTCAGCCCCAGCATTTT.

For this clone: In the same sample, other DNA sequences code for this CDR3. The chain joins TRBV5-1 to TRBJ1-6; 7 nucleotides align to TRBD1. Germline CDR1 reads SGHRS; CDR2 reads YFSETQ. V lost 0 bases and J lost 7; bases outside the gene matches: 1. The length of the CDR3 is 14 residues. The CDR3 DNA sequence: TGCGCCAGCAGCTTGGGACAGGGAAATTCACCCCTCCACTTT. The encoded protein is CASSLGQGNSPLHF.

This chain joins TRBV28 and TRBJ1-2; TRBD1 might be the D (5 bases). This CDR3 has 13 residues. V lost 8 bases and J lost 5, with 15 bases in between. Germline CDR1 reads MDHEN; CDR2 reads SYDVKM. CDR3: CASLGRRGYGYTF. Written as DNA, the CDR3 is TGTGCCAGCCTGGGCAGGAGGGGTTATGGCTACACCTTC.

The chain is built from TRBV7-6 and TRBJ2-1; 7 bases fit TRBD2. V dropped 3 bases and J dropped 10; count of bases not matched to a gene: 9. The CDR3 contains 14 residues. From germline, CDR1 is SGHVS and CDR2 FNYEAQ. The CDR3 bases are TGTGCCAGCAGCTTGGCCAGCTGGGGGGGAGAGCAGTTCTTC. It is translated as CASSLASWGGEQFF.

The J gene is TRBJ1-1, the V gene TRBV5-6; 7 nucleotides match TRBD1. V lost 7 bases and J lost 3; bases outside the gene matches: 9. This CDR3 has 14 residues. CDR1 is SGHDT and CDR2 is YYEEEE in the germline V gene. CDR3 bases: TGTGCCAGCCGGAAACAGGGGCGGTACACTGAAGCTTTCTTT. Protein: CASRKQGRYTEAFF.

The J gene is TRBJ1-1, the V gene TRBV7-9, with TRBD1 matching over 8 bases. The length of the CDR3 is 12 residues. The junction had 3 bases not matched to a gene; V was cut back by 5 bases and J by 7 bases. The germline V gene has CDR1 SEHNR and CDR2 FQNEAQ (reference sequence). CDR3 DNA: TGTGCCAGCAGCGTGGACAGGGTTGAAGCTTTCTTT. It codes for CASSVDRVEAFF.

The chain uses TRBV5-8 and TRBJ2-5; 11 nucleotides line up with TRBD2. The V segment lost 5 bases and the J segment 1 base; nucleotides outside the gene matches: 16. CDR1 is SGHTS and CDR2 is YDEGEE in the germline V gene. The CDR3 has 19 residues. As DNA, the CDR3 is TGTGCCAGCAGTACGAGGCTGACTAGCGGGATTAGCCTCCAAGAGACCCAGTACTTC. It translates to CASSTRLTSGISLQETQYF.

This clone was counted a single time. This chain joins TRBV2 and TRBJ1-1; D possibly corresponds to TRBD1 (6 bases). Germline lookup yields CDR1 SNHLY and CDR2 FYNNEI. The CDR3 totals 15 residues. Trimming left V 6 bases short and J 4 bases short, with 18 bases between. The CDR3 nucleotides read TGTGCCAGCAGAGACCGGATAGGGGGGGGCACTGAAGCTTTCTTT. Protein product: CASRDRIGGGTEAFF.

This chain connects TRBV6-5 to TRBJ1-1; no clear D gene. CDR3 length: 14 residues. V was cut by 4 bases and J by 0 bases, with 9 bases left in between. The germline CDR1 and CDR2 sequences are MNHEY and SVGAGI. Here the CDR3 reads CASSLEGMNTEAFF. The CDR3 DNA reads as TGTGCCAGCAGTTTAGAGGGCATGAACACTGAAGCTTTCTTT.

The V and J genes are TRBV5-4 and TRBJ1-3; 7 positions match TRBD1. V was pared by 4 bases and J by 0 bases, with 4 bases of the junction left unmatched. CDR3 length: 15 residues. The germline CDR1 and CDR2 sequences are SGHNT and YYREEE (reference sequence). Here the CDR3 reads CASSPGQPSGNTIYF. The CDR3 DNA reads as TGTGCCAGCAGCCCGGGACAGCCCTCTGGAAACACCATATATTTT.

The chain carries TRBV11-2 and TRBJ1-2, with a tentative D call TRBD1 (5 bases). Trimming removed 2 bases from V and 2 bases from J, with 9 bases in between. In germline, CDR1 is SGHAT, CDR2 FQNNGV. This CDR3 spans 14 amino acids. DNA for the CDR3: TGTGCCAGCAGCTTATCAACAGGAAACTATGGCTACACCTTC. Translation gives CASSLSTGNYGYTF.

The chain employs TRBV13 and TRBJ1-1; 8 bases map to TRBD1. The V gene's germline CDR1 is PRHDT and CDR2 FYEKMQ (reference sequence). The CDR3 is made up of 15 amino acids. V was clipped by 3 bases and J by 1 base; unmatched bases: 4. CDR3 sequence: CASSFRTGWNTEAFF. The CDR3 bases are TGTGCCAGCAGCTTTAGGACAGGGTGGAACACTGAAGCTTTCTTT.